This is a list of T cell receptor beta chains from one sample in a study of prognosis after radiotherapy for stage I lung cancer. TCRdb independently ran MiXCR on the multiplex PCR reads; one entry per CDR3 protein. The sample shows tens of thousands of distinct CDR3 sequences, around 31% of them seen only once. Sequenced here: PBMCs, sampled before or after stereotactic body radiation therapy (not recorded which). The origin of the receptors is a donor at least 50 years old with non-small cell lung cancer. Each CDR3 is given with its conserved first and last residue. Fields, in order: clone size, D gene, J gene, V gene, CDR3 DNA, CDR3 protein. The D gene is left open where the match is weak. For some rows the clone size is stated as once, few or many, or as a class when expanded; others skip it.

many	NA	TRBJ1-5	TRBV28	TGTGCCAGCAGTTTGAAGGGGGTGAGCAATCAGCCCCAGCATTTT	CASSLKGVSNQPQHF
once	NA	TRBJ2-7	TRBV11-2	TGTGCCAGCAACAACCGGCCGTGTGACCACGAGCAGTACTTC	CASNNRPCDHEQYF
NA	NA	TRBJ2-3	TRBV6-4	TGTGCCAGCAGTGATGGTGGAGCCACAGATACGCAGTATTTT	CASSDGGATDTQYF
many	NA	TRBJ1-5	TRBV6-1	TGTGCCAGCAGTGCGGTGGGGTTCCTCAATCAGCCCCAGCATTTT	CASSAVGFLNQPQHF
few	TRBD2	TRBJ2-1	TRBV10-2	TGCGCCAGCAGCGGGACTAGCGGGTACAATGAGCAGTTCTTC	CASSGTSGYNEQFF
NA	NA	TRBJ1-4	TRBV18	TGTGCCAGCTCACCATATGGCCTTAACACTGAAAAACTGTTTTTT	CASSPYGLNTEKLFF
medium-sized	TRBD1	TRBJ2-2	TRBV14	TGTGCCAGCAGCATGAGGACAGGGGCTACTCGGACCGGGGAGCTGTTTTTT	CASSMRTGATRTGELFF
many	NA	TRBJ2-3	TRBV30	TGTGCCTGGAGCCCTTGGGGAGACACAGATACGCAGTATTTT	CAWSPWGDTDTQYF
many	NA	TRBJ2-7	TRBV4-2	TGTGCCAGCAGCCAAGTTTTAGGGGCCGACGAGCAGTACTTC	CASSQVLGADEQYF
many	TRBD1	TRBJ1-5	TRBV2	TGTGCCAGCAGTGAACTCAGAGGGGGCTTTCAGCCCCAGCATTTT	CASSELRGGFQPQHF
NA	NA	TRBJ1-5	TRBV28	TGTGCCAGCAGGACAAATAATCAGCCCCAGCATTTT	CASRTNNQPQHF
medium-sized	NA	TRBJ1-2	TRBV5-1	TGCGCCAGCAGCACCTACGGAACTGCGTCTAACTATGGCTACACCTTC	CASSTYGTASNYGYTF
many	TRBD1	TRBJ2-7	TRBV3-1	TGTGCCAGCAGTTCGGGGACAGGGAAACACGAGCAGTACTTC	CASSSGTGKHEQYF
many	NA	TRBJ2-2	TRBV3-1	TGTGCCAGCAGCCAAGTGGTAGCCGGGGAGCTGTTTTTT	CASSQVVAGELFF
many	NA	TRBJ2-2	TRBV6-1	TGTGCCAGCAGAGCTCAGGGTGGCGGGGAGCTGTTTTTT	CASRAQGGGELFF
NA	NA	TRBJ1-2	TRBV20-1	TGCAGTGCTATCGACCCTTTAAGTGGGGGGTATTGCTACACCTTC	CSAIDPLSGGYCYTF
medium-sized	NA	TRBJ2-1	TRBV24-1	TGTGCCACCAGTGATTTAGGCCTCTACAATGAGCAGTTCTTC	CATSDLGLYNEQFF
NA	NA	TRBJ2-7	TRBV27	TGTGCCAGCAGTACTATAGCAGCTTCAAAAACCTACGAGCAGTACTTC	CASSTIAASKTYEQYF
NA	TRBD2	TRBJ2-1	TRBV24-1	TGTGCCACCAGTCCGCTGACTAGCGGTGAAAGAAATAAGCAGTTCTTC	CATSPLTSGERNKQFF
many	NA	TRBJ2-7	TRBV20-1	TGCAGTGCTAGGGCCAGGGTGGGGTCGGGGCAGTACTTC	CSARARVGSGQYF
many	TRBD1	TRBJ2-7	TRBV20-1	TGCAGTGCTAGAGATCAGGGGACAGGGGTCTACGAGCAGTACTTC	CSARDQGTGVYEQYF
many	TRBD1	TRBJ2-1	TRBV4-1	TGCGCCAGCAGCCAACCCTCGACAGGGGCCTACAATGAGCAGTTCTTC	CASSQPSTGAYNEQFF
many	NA	TRBJ1-4	TRBV7-9	TGTGCCAGCAGCCCCGACAGACTGACTAATGAAAAACTGTTTTTT	CASSPDRLTNEKLFF
NA	NA	TRBJ1-1	TRBV20-1	TGCAGTGCTATATATCCGGGGATGAACACTGAAGCTTTCTTT	CSAIYPGMNTEAFF
many	TRBD2	TRBJ2-5	TRBV9	TGTGCCAGCAGCGTTCGGGGGACGGGGAGGGTACAAGAGACCCAGTACTTC	CASSVRGTGRVQETQYF